This T cell receptor (beta chain) originates from a study of T cell responses to AZD1222 COVID-19 vaccine. Only in-frame clones appear in the TCRdb table, and some are missing; sequencing was by immunoSEQ multiplex PCR. The sample holds 70,000 or so clones, approximately 89% seen once. Germline loops: CDR1 MNHEY, CDR2 SMNVEV (reference sequence). The length of the CDR3 is 16 residues. Losses at the gene ends were 5 bases for V and 2 bases for J; bases not matched to a gene: 10. This clonotype was obtained from an adult in good health. This material consisted of peripheral blood, taken on day 0 of AZD1222 vaccination. The chain uses TRBV27 and TRBJ2-7; 9 bases fit TRBD1. The CDR3: CASSRLGQGIPYEQYF. CDR3 nucleotide sequence: TGTGCCAGCAGTAGACTGGGACAGGGCATACCCTACGAGCAGTACTTC.